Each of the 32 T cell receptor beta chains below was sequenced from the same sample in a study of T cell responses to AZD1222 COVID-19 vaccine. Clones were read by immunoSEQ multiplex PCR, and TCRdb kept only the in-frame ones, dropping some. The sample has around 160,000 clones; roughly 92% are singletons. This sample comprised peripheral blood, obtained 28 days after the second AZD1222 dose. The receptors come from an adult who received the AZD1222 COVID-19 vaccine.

This CDR3 is CASSPTQGAPSEQYF. CDR3 DNA sequence: TGCGCCAGCAGTCCAACACAGGGGGCGCCTAGTGAGCAGTACTTC. The chain joins TRBV23-1 to TRBJ2-7; TRBD1 agrees at 9 bases. TRBV23-1 is an open reading frame whose function is uncertain. The CDR3 contains 15 residues. V was clipped by 4 bases and J by 7 bases; unmatched bases: 11.

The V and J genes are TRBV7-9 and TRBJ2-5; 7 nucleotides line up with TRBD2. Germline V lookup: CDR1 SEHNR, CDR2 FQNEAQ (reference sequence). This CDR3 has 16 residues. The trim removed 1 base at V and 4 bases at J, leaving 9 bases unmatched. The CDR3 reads CASSLVGRGAGETQYF. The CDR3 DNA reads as TGTGCCAGCAGCTTAGTGGGGAGGGGCGCAGGAGAGACCCAGTACTTC.

CDR3 coding DNA: TGTGCCAGCAGCCAAGGGGGGACAGGCTCCTACGAGCAGTACTTC. Amino acid sequence: CASSQGGTGSYEQYF. The V call is TRBV3-1 (or the pseudogene TRBV3-2), the J call TRBJ2-7; 8 nucleotides align to TRBD1. V dropped 1 base and J dropped 0; count of bases not matched to a gene: 2. The CDR3 totals 15 residues. In germline, CDR1 is LGHDT, CDR2 YNNKEL (reference sequence).

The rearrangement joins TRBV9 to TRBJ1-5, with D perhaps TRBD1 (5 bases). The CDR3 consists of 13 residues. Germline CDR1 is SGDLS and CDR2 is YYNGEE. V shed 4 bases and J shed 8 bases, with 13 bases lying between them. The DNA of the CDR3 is TGTGCCAGCAGCCAGGCAGGGTTCGAGCCCCAGCATTTT. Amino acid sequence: CASSQAGFEPQHF. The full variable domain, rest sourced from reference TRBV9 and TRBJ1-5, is DSGVTQTPKHLITATGQRVTLRCSPRSGDLSVYWYQQSLDQGLQFLIQYYNGEERAKGNILERFSAQQFPDLHSELNLSSLELGDSALYFCASSQAGFEPQHFGDGTRLSIL.

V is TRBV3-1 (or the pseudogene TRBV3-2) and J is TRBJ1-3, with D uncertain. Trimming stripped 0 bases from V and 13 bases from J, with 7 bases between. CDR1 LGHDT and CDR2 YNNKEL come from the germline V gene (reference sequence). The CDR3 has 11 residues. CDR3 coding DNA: TGTGCCAGCAGCCAAGACGGCGGAATATATTTT. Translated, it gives CASSQDGGIYF.

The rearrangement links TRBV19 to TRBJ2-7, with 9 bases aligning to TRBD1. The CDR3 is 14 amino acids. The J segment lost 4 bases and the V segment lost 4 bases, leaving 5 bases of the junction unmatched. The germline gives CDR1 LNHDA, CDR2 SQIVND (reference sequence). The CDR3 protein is CASSTGQGIYEQYF. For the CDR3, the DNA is TGTGCCAGTAGTACGGGACAGGGAATATACGAGCAGTACTTC.

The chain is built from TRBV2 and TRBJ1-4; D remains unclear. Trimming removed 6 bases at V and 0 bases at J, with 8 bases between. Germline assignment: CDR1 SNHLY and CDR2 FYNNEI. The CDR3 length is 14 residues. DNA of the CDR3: TGTGCCAGCAGCGTTGCGTCAACTAATGAAAAACTGTTTTTT. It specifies CASSVASTNEKLFF.

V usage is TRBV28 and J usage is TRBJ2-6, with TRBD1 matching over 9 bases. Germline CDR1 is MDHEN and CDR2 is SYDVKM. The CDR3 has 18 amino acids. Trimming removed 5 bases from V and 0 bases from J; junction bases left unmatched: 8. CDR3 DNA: TGTGCCAGCAGTCCCTTACAGGGGGCAGCCTCTGGGGCCAACGTCCTGACTTTC. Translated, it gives CASSPLQGAASGANVLTF.

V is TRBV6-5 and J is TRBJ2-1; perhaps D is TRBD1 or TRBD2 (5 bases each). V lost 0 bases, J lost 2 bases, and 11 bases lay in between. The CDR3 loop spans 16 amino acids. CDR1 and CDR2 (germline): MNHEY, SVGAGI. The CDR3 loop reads CASSYSEQGPYNEQFF. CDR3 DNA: TGTGCCAGCAGTTACTCGGAGCAGGGACCCTACAATGAGCAGTTCTTC.

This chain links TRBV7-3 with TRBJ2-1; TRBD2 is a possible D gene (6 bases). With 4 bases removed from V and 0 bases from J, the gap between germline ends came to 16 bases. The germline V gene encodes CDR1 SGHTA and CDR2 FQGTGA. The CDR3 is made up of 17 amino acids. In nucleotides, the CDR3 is TGTGCCAGCAGCTCTCTAGGGCGGGGTAGCTCCTACAATGAGCAGTTCTTC. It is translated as CASSSLGRGSSYNEQFF.

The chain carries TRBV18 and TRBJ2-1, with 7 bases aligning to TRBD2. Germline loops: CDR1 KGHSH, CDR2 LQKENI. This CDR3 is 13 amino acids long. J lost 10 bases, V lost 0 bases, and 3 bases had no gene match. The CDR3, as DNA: TGTGCCAGCTCACCACCGGGGAGGGAGGAGCAGTTCTTC. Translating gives CASSPPGREEQFF. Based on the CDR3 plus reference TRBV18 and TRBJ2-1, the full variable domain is NAGVMQNPRHLVRRRGQEARLRCSPMKGHSHVYWYRQLPEEGLKFMVYLQKENIIDESGMPKERFSAEFPKEGPSILRIQQVVRGDSAAYFCASSPPGREEQFFGPGTRLTVL.

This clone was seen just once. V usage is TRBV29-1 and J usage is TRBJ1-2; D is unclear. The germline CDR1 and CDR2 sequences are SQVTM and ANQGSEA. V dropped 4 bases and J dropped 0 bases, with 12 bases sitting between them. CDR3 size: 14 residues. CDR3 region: CSVVTSDTNYGYTF. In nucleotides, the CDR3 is TGCAGCGTTGTAACTTCGGATACTAACTATGGCTACACCTTC.

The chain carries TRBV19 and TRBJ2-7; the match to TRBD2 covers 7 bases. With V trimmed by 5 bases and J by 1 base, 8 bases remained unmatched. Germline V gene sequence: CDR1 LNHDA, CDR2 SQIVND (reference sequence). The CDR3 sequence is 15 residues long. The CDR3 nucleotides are TGTGCCAGTAGTCCCACGACTAGCAGTTCCTACGAGCAGTACTTC. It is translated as CASSPTTSSSYEQYF.

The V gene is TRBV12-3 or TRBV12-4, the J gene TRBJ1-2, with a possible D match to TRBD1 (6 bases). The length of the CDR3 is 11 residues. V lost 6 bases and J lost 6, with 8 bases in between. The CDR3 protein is CASRGGNGYTF. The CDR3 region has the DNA TGTGCCAGCAGGGGGGGCAATGGCTACACCTTC.

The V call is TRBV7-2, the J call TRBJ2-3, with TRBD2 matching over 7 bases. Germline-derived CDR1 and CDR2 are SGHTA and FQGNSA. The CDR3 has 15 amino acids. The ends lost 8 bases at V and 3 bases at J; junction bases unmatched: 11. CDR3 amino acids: CASRLAGAGTDTQYF. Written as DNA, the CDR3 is TGTGCCAGCCGGTTGGCGGGAGCTGGTACAGATACGCAGTATTTT.

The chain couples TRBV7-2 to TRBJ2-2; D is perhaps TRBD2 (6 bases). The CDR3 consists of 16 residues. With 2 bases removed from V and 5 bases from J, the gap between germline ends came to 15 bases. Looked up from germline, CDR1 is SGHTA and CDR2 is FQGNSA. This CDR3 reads CASSLRAGLSTGELFF. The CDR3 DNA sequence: TGTGCCAGCAGCTTAAGGGCGGGGTTAAGTACCGGGGAGCTGTTTTTT.

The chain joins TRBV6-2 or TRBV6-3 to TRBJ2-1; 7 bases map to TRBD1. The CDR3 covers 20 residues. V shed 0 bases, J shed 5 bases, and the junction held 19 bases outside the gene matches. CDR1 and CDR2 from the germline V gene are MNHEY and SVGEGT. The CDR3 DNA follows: TGTGCCAGCAGTTACTCTTTCAGGGGCCCGGGACAGCGTAATAACAATGAGCAGTTCTTC. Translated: CASSYSFRGPGQRNNNEQFF.

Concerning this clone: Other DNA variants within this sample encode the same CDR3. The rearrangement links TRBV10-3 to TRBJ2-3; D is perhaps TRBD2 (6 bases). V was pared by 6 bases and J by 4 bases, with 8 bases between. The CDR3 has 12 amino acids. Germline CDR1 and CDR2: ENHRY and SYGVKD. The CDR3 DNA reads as TGTGCCATCAGCGGGGGAGCAGATACGCAGTATTTT. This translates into CAISGGADTQYF.

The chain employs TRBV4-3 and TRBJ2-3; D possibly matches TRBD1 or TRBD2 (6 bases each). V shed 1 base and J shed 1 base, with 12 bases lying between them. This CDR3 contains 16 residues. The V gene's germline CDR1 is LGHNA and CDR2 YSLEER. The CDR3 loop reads CASSQGGAWGTDTQYF. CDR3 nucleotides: TGCGCCAGCAGCCAAGGGGGGGCTTGGGGCACAGATACGCAGTATTTT.

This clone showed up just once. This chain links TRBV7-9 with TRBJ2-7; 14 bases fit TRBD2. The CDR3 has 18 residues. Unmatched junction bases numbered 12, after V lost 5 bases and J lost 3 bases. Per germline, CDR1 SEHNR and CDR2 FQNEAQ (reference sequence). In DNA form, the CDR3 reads TGTGCCAGCAGCACCGGACTAGCGGGAGGCCATCTCTTCTACGAGCAGTACTTC. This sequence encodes CASSTGLAGGHLFYEQYF.

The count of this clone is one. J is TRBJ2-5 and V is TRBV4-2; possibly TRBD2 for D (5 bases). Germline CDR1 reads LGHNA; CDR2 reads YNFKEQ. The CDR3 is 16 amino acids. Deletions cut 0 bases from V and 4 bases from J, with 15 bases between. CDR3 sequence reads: CASSQEVGVDGETQYF. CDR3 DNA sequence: TGTGCCAGCAGCCAAGAAGTGGGAGTGGACGGAGAGACCCAGTACTTC.

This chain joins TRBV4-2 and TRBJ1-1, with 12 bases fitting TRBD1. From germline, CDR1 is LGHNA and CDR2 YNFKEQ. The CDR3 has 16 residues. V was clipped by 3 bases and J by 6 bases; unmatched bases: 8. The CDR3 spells CASSQAGTGGYAEAFF. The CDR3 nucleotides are TGTGCCAGCAGCCAGGCCGGGACAGGGGGCTACGCTGAAGCTTTCTTT.

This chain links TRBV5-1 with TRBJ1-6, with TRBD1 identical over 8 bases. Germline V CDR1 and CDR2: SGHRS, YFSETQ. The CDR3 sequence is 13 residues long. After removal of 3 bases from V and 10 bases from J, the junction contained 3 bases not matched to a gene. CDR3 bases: TGCGCCAGCAGCTGGGGACAGGAATCACCCCTCCACTTT. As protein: CASSWGQESPLHF.

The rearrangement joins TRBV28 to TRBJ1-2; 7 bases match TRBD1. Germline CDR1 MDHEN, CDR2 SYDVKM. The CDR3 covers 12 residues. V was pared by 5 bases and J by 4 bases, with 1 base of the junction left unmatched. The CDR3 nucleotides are TGTGCCAGCAGTCCAGGGGGCTATGGCTACACCTTC. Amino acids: CASSPGGYGYTF.

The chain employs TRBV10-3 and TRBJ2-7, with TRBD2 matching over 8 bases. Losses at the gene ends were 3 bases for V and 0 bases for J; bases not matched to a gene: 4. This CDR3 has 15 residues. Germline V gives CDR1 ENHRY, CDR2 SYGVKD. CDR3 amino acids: CAISDRLASSYEQYF. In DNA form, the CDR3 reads TGTGCCATCAGTGATAGACTAGCGAGCTCCTACGAGCAGTACTTC.

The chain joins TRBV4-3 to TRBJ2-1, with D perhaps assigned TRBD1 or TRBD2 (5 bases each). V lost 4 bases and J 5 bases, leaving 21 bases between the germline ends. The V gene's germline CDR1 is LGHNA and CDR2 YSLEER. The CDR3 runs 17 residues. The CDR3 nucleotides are TGCGCCAGCAGCCTCCGAGCCGGGGCCTACCTAGACAATGAGCAGTTCTTC. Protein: CASSLRAGAYLDNEQFF.

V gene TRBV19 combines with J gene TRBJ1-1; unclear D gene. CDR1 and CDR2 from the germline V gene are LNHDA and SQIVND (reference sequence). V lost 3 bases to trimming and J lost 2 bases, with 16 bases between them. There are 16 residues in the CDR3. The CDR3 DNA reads TGTGCCAGTAGTATGGAACGATGGGGATTCAACACTGAAGCTTTCTTT. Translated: CASSMERWGFNTEAFF.

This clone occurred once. The CDR3 bases are TGTGCCAGCAGGCTCGTGAACACCGGGGAGCTGTTTTTT. Translated, it gives CASRLVNTGELFF. The chain recombines TRBV28 with TRBJ2-2; no clear D gene. Germline CDR1 is MDHEN and CDR2 is SYDVKM. The CDR3 spans 13 residues. Trimming pared 6 bases from V and 1 base from J, leaving 6 bases between.

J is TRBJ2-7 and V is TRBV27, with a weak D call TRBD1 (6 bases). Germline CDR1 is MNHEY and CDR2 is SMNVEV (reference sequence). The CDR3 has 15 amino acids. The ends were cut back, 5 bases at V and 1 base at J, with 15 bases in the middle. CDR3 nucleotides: TGTGCCAGCAGTACCAACAGGGTAGGGTCCTACGAGCAGTACTTC. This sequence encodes CASSTNRVGSYEQYF.

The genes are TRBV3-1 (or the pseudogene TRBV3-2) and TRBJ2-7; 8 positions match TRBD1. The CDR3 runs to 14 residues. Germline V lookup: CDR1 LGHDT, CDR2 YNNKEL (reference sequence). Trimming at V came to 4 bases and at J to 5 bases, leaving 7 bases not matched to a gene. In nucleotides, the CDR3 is TGTGCCAGCAGCCCTCACAGGGGGGTGGACGAGCAGTACTTC. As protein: CASSPHRGVDEQYF.

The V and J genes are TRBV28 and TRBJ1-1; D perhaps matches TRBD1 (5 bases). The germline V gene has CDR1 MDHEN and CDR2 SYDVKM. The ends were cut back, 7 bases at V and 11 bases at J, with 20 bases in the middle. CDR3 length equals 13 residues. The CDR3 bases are TGTGCCAGCATATTAAGCCCCGCAGGGAAGGCTTTCTTT. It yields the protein CASILSPAGKAFF.

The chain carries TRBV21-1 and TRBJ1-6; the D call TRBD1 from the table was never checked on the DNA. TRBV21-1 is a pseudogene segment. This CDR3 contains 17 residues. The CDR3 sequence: CASSNPAGGPFWSPLHF. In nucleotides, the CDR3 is TGTGCCAGCAGCAATCCGGCAGGGGGACCCTTTTGGTCACCCCTCCACTTT.